This paragraph covers one T cell receptor beta chain sequence. These data belong to a study of shared clonotypes between healthy human individuals. About the research overall: Each donor's CD8 memory used one plate, CD8 naive two, each CD4 subset three.

Sequenced by immunoSEQ multiplex PCR; TCRdb stores in-frame clones only, minus some. The sample has approximately 940,000 clones; approximately 80% are singletons. Per germline, CDR1 LNHDA and CDR2 SQIVND (reference sequence). V was pared by 4 bases and J by 10 bases, with 11 bases between. There are 12 residues in the CDR3. Sequencing input: memory CD4+ T cells sorted from blood. Subset specified: CD45RA-negative fraction. The chain uses TRBV19 and TRBJ2-1; unclear D gene. The sequence came from a man between 18 and 35 years old in good health. The CDR3 DNA sequence: TGTGCCAGTAGTAGCTGGTCGGAGGAGCAGTTCTTC. Amino acids: CASSSWSEEQFF. Full variable domain (missing parts from reference TRBV19 and TRBJ2-1): DGGITQSPKYLFRKEGQNVTLSCEQNLNHDAMYWYRQDPGQGLRLIYYSQIVNDFQKGDIAEGYSVSREKKESFPLTVTSAQKNPTAFYLCASSSWSEEQFFGPGTRLTVL.